This T cell receptor (beta chain) was sequenced in a study of T cells after yellow fever vaccination. V was cut by 3 bases and J by 1 base, with 8 bases left in between. The CDR3 is 14 residues long. TCRdb called the 5' RACE reads again in MiXCR, with one record for every CDR3 protein. The data contain 25,000 to 35,000 distinct CDR3 sequences, around 4.6% of them seen just once; the ten biggest clones take up 35% to 45%. This clonotype showed up many times. Its matching antigen is unknown. Findings and caveats of the study: FACS-sorted repertoires could harbor abundant contaminating bulk-population clonotypes. Overall, a small share of clonotypes was seen in both CD4 and CD8 compartments. The booster response re-showed most primary clones: 96% CD4, over 80% CD8.

Source: CD8+ T cells sorted from PBMCs, taken 10 days after the yellow fever booster vaccination. The V call is TRBV12-3 or TRBV12-4, the J call TRBJ2-3, with D perhaps TRBD2 (5 bases). This TCR was recovered from a man aged 25-40 years who received the YFV17D yellow fever vaccine. In DNA, the CDR3 is TGTGCCAGCAGTTTGCGGGTTGGCACAGATACGCAGTATTTT. Amino acids: CASSLRVGTDTQYF.